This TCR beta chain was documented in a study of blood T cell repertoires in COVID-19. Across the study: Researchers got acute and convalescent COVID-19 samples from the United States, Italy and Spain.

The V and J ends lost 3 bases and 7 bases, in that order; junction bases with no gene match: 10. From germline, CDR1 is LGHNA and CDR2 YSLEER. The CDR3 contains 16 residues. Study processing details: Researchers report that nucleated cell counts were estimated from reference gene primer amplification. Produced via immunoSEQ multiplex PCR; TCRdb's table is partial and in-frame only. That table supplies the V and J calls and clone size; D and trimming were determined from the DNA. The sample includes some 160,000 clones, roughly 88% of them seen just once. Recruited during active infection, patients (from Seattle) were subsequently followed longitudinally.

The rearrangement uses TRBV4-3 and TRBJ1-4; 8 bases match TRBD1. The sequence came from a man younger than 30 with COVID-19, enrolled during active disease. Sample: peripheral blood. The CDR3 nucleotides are TGCGCCAGCAGCCAGGGATCGCCAGGGGGCGGTGAAAAACTGTTTTTT. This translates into CASSQGSPGGGEKLFF.